The 23 T cell receptor beta chains below come from one sample, sequenced in a study of cytomegalovirus exposure and HLA in healthy donors. Researchers ran the PCR with 60 Vbeta and 13 Jbeta primers. Profiled with immunoSEQ multiplex PCR; TCRdb holds only in-frame clones, not every one. Of 100,000 to 150,000 clones listed, 79% were seen once; the top ten hold 2% to 2.5%. Sequencing was done on a sample of PBMCs. All receptors derive from a man aged 18 to 35 in good health and CMV-seronegative.

This chain uses TRBV27 with TRBJ1-1; 8 bases fit TRBD1. The germline V gene encodes CDR1 MNHEY and CDR2 SMNVEV (reference sequence). The CDR3 consists of 14 residues. The V gene end was trimmed by 5 bases and the J gene end by 2 bases; junction bases not matched to a gene: 4. CDR3 nucleotide sequence: TGTGCCAGCAGTACAGGACAGGGAAACACTGAAGCTTTCTTT. It is translated as CASSTGQGNTEAFF.

The chain joins TRBV18 to TRBJ2-3; TRBD2 is a possible D gene (6 bases). Germline CDR1 KGHSH, CDR2 LQKENI. There are 17 residues in the CDR3. The V gene lost 3 bases and the J gene lost 6 bases, with 22 bases spanning the gap. The CDR3 protein is CASSPVLWDSQSDTQYF. The CDR3 DNA reads TGTGCCAGCTCACCGGTACTGTGGGACTCTCAATCGGATACGCAGTATTTT.

This clone has a single count. V gene TRBV7-9 combines with J gene TRBJ2-2, with TRBD2 matching 8 bases. V lost 5 bases and J lost 1; bases outside the gene matches: 9. CDR1 SEHNR and CDR2 FQNEAQ come from the germline V gene (reference sequence). This CDR3 is 17 amino acids long. The CDR3 is CASSPEGLAGNTGELFF. As DNA, the CDR3 is TGTGCCAGCAGCCCCGAGGGGCTAGCGGGGAACACCGGGGAGCTGTTTTTT.

The chain carries TRBV7-6 and TRBJ1-6, with 7 bases fitting TRBD1. The V segment lost 1 base and the J segment 5 bases; nucleotides outside the gene matches: 8. The CDR3 runs to 17 residues. The germline gives CDR1 SGHVS, CDR2 FNYEAQ. The CDR3 DNA follows: TGTGCCAGCAGCTTAGGGGGGCGGGACAGTCATAATTCACCCCTCCACTTT. Amino acids: CASSLGGRDSHNSPLHF.

The chain has TRBV2 and TRBJ1-5; tentatively, D is TRBD1 (5 bases). The CDR3 length is 18 residues. Trimming pared 0 bases from V and 8 bases from J, leaving 23 bases between. Germline values: CDR1 SNHLY, CDR2 FYNNEI. The CDR3 DNA sequence: TGTGCCAGCAGTGAAGCGCTTCATGGTTCCACCGGGGGGAAGCCCCAGCATTTT. Its translation is CASSEALHGSTGGKPQHF.

The chain employs TRBV21-1 and TRBJ2-7; the table's D call TRBD2 went unverified against the DNA. TRBV21-1 is a listed pseudogene. This CDR3 is 14 amino acids long. CDR3 residues: CASSNLLVPYEQYV. CDR3 nucleotides: TGTGCCAGCAGCAACTTACTAGTCCCCTACGAGCAGTACGTC.

The chain carries TRBV4-3 and TRBJ2-3; TRBD2 matches 14 bases. CDR3 length: 16 amino acids. Germline values: CDR1 LGHNA, CDR2 YSLEER. V gave up 4 bases and J gave up 6 bases; unmatched junction bases: 6. The CDR3, as DNA: TGCGCCAGCAGCCCCCGACTAGCGGGAGGGGACGATACGCAGTATTTT. It is translated as CASSPRLAGGDDTQYF.

The rearrangement joins TRBV19 to TRBJ2-1; 14 nucleotides match TRBD2. Losses at the gene ends were 7 bases for V and 6 bases for J; bases not matched to a gene: 11. CDR1 LNHDA and CDR2 SQIVND come from the germline V gene (reference sequence). This CDR3 comprises 17 residues. As DNA, the CDR3 is TGTGCCAGTACCACCGGGGGGGGACTAGCGGGAGTCAATGAGCAGTTCTTC. This gives the protein CASTTGGGLAGVNEQFF.

This clone is medium-sized by share. The CDR3 DNA reads TGTGCCAGCAGTGGACAGGGGAGCTATGGCTACACCTTC. Protein: CASSGQGSYGYTF. This chain joins TRBV25-1 and TRBJ1-2; 8 bases fit TRBD1. CDR1 MGHDK and CDR2 SYGVNS come from the germline V gene. Losses at the gene ends were 4 bases for V and 4 bases for J; bases not matched to a gene: 2. The CDR3 is 13 amino acids.

The chain links TRBV7-2 to TRBJ2-1; 7 bases are shared with TRBD2. CDR1 is SGHTA, CDR2 FQGNSA, per germline. The CDR3 totals 14 residues. J was trimmed by 6 bases and V by 3 bases; bases with no gene match: 5. CDR3 protein: CASSFLWEGNEQFF. CDR3 bases: TGTGCCAGCAGCTTTCTCTGGGAGGGCAATGAGCAGTTCTTC. The entire variable domain, with the rest obtained from reference TRBV7-2 and TRBJ2-1, is as follows: GAGVSQSPSNKVTEKGKDVELRCDPISGHTALYWYRQSLGQGLEFLIYFQGNSAPDKSGLPSDRFSAERTGGSVSTLTIQRTQQEDSAVYLCASSFLWEGNEQFFGPGTRLTVL.

CDR3 protein: CASRRAGSMGTDTQYF. In nucleotides, the CDR3 is TGTGCCAGCAGGCGTGCAGGGTCTATGGGCACAGATACGCAGTATTTT. The chain couples TRBV28 to TRBJ2-3; possibly TRBD1 for D (5 bases). V was pared by 6 bases and J by 1 base, with 17 bases between. The CDR3 has 16 residues. CDR1 is MDHEN, CDR2 SYDVKM, per germline. Full variable domain (missing parts from reference TRBV28 and TRBJ2-3): DVKVTQSSRYLVKRTGEKVFLECVQDMDHENMFWYRQDPGLGLRLIYFSYDVKMKEKGDIPEGYSVSREKKERFSLILESASTNQTSMYLCASRRAGSMGTDTQYFGPGTRLTVL.

The chain couples TRBV18 to TRBJ2-5, with D unresolved. This CDR3 has 11 amino acids. CDR1 and CDR2 (germline): KGHSH, LQKENI. The ends were cut back, 5 bases at V and 3 bases at J, with 4 bases in the middle. The DNA for the CDR3 is TGTGCCAGCTCAAGCAAAGAGACCCAGTACTTC. The encoded protein is CASSSKETQYF. Full variable domain (missing parts from reference TRBV18 and TRBJ2-5): NAGVMQNPRHLVRRRGQEARLRCSPMKGHSHVYWYRQLPEEGLKFMVYLQKENIIDESGMPKERFSAEFPKEGPSILRIQQVVRGDSAAYFCASSSKETQYFGPGTRLLVL.

The chain joins TRBV14 to TRBJ2-7; D is ambiguous. Trimming took off 3 bases at V and 2 bases at J, with 14 bases between the two ends. Germline V gene data show CDR1 as SGHDN and CDR2 as FVKESK. The CDR3 totals 15 residues. The CDR3 here is CASSQYRGFAYEQYF. The CDR3 bases are TGTGCCAGCAGCCAGTACCGAGGATTTGCCTACGAGCAGTACTTC. Drawing the rest from reference TRBV14 and TRBJ2-7, the complete variable domain is EAGVTQFPSHSVIEKGQTVTLRCDPISGHDNLYWYRRVMGKEIKFLLHFVKESKQDESGMPNNRFLAERTGGTYSTLKVQPAELEDSGVYFCASSQYRGFAYEQYFGPGTRLTVT.

The J gene is TRBJ1-3, the V gene TRBV21-1; the listed D gene, TRBD1, was not tested against the DNA. TRBV21-1 is recorded as a pseudogene. The CDR3 sequence is 17 residues long. The CDR3 is CASSKSGTGGSGNTIYF. CDR3 DNA sequence: TGTGCCAGCAGCAAATCCGGGACAGGGGGCTCTGGAAACACCATATATTTT.

This chain connects TRBV5-4 to TRBJ2-2; 12 bases agree with TRBD2. The V gene end was trimmed by 0 bases and the J gene end by 6 bases; junction bases not matched to a gene: 6. This CDR3 has 17 residues. Germline CDR1 and CDR2: SGHNT and YYREEE (reference sequence). This CDR3 reads CASSLGLAGANAGELFF. CDR3 nucleotides: TGTGCCAGCAGCTTGGGACTAGCGGGAGCAAACGCCGGGGAGCTGTTTTTT. Full variable domain (outside the CDR3, taken from reference TRBV5-4 and TRBJ2-2): ETGVTQSPTHLIKTRGQQVTLRCSSQSGHNTVSWYQQALGQGPQFIFQYYREEENGRGNFPPRFSGLQFPNYSSELNVNALELDDSALYLCASSLGLAGANAGELFFGEGSRLTVL.

The J gene is TRBJ2-1, the V gene TRBV4-1; TRBD2 is a possible D gene (5 bases). Between the trimmed V and J ends, which lost 0 bases and 0 bases, there was a span of 12 bases. Germline CDR1 and CDR2: MGHRA and YSYEKL. The CDR3 is made up of 17 amino acids. The CDR3 region is CASSQDFGTSSYNEQFF. The CDR3 DNA follows: TGCGCCAGCAGCCAAGATTTCGGTACTAGCTCCTACAATGAGCAGTTCTTC.

The chain recombines TRBV15 with TRBJ2-2; 9 bases are shared with TRBD1. The CDR3 runs to 15 residues. Germline assignment: CDR1 LNHNV and CDR2 YYDKDF (reference sequence). V lost 5 bases, J lost 6 bases, and 7 bases stayed unmatched. In DNA form, the CDR3 reads TGTGCCACCAGCCGGAGGGGACAGGGACCCGGGGAGCTGTTTTTT. Protein sequence: CATSRRGQGPGELFF.

This chain connects TRBV4-3 to TRBJ2-2; D gene unclear. Per germline, CDR1 LGHNA and CDR2 YSLEER. This CDR3 is 15 amino acids long. Trimming shortened V by 1 base and J by 4 bases, and 10 bases separated the two germline ends. The CDR3 DNA follows: TGCGCCAGCAGCCAAGCGTTTGTCCTCACCGGGGAGCTGTTTTTT. Protein product: CASSQAFVLTGELFF.

There are a few counts of this clone. This sequence joins TRBV5-1 and TRBJ1-3; D is uncertain. The CDR3 runs to 17 residues. Per germline, CDR1 SGHRS and CDR2 YFSETQ. Trimming removed 3 bases from V and 0 bases from J, with 16 bases in between. The CDR3 bases are TGCGCCAGCAGCTCGGCCGTCCTCGGGAGCTCTGGAAACACCATATATTTT. This sequence encodes CASSSAVLGSSGNTIYF.

This chain connects TRBV27 to TRBJ2-7, with D uncertain. Per germline, CDR1 MNHEY and CDR2 SMNVEV (reference sequence). The CDR3 is 13 amino acids. Trimming pared 6 bases from V and 5 bases from J, leaving 14 bases between. The DNA of the CDR3 is TGTGCCAGCAGCGCCCTATACGAGAACGAGCAGTACTTC. It codes for CASSALYENEQYF.

This chain links TRBV28 with TRBJ2-7; weak D call: TRBD2 (6 bases). From germline, CDR1 is MDHEN and CDR2 SYDVKM. The CDR3 consists of 14 residues. The V end was cut by 7 bases, the J end by 0 bases, with 13 bases between. CDR3 nucleotide sequence: TGTGCCAGCAACCCCCGGGGGAGCTCCTACGAGCAGTACTTC. Amino acid sequence: CASNPRGSSYEQYF. The complete variable domain, with remaining parts taken from reference TRBV28 and TRBJ2-7, reads DVKVTQSSRYLVKRTGEKVFLECVQDMDHENMFWYRQDPGLGLRLIYFSYDVKMKEKGDIPEGYSVSREKKERFSLILESASTNQTSMYLCASNPRGSSYEQYFGPGTRLTVT.

J is TRBJ1-2 and V is TRBV5-1; TRBD1 agrees at 7 bases. Germline V gives CDR1 SGHRS, CDR2 YFSETQ. The CDR3 has 12 residues. With V trimmed by 4 bases and J by 6 bases, 3 bases remained unmatched. Here the CDR3 DNA reads TGCGCCAGCAGCAGGGGACAGAATGGCTACACCTTC. The encoded protein is CASSRGQNGYTF.

This CDR3 reads CASSLIAGPSYEQYF. CDR3 nucleotides: TGCGCCAGCAGCCTGATAGCGGGCCCCTCCTACGAGCAGTACTTC. The chain recombines TRBV4-1 with TRBJ2-7, with 7 nucleotides matching TRBD2. CDR3 length equals 15 residues. The ends lost 4 bases at V and 0 bases at J; junction bases unmatched: 6. Per the germline V gene, CDR1 is MGHRA and CDR2 is YSYEKL.